This TCR beta chain derives from a study of blood T cell repertoires in COVID-19. Overall study: Nucleic acid was either cDNA or gDNA, and it came from T cells, B-cell-depleted T cells, or PBMCs.

V gave up 4 bases and J gave up 2 bases, with 19 bases separating them. The CDR3 is made up of 16 amino acids. Per the germline V gene, CDR1 is SGHRS and CDR2 is YFSETQ. Only in-frame clones appear in the TCRdb table, and some are missing; sequencing was by immunoSEQ multiplex PCR. This table holds more than 250,000 clones, roughly 90% found once. The sequenced sample consisted of peripheral blood. The chain combines TRBV5-1 with TRBJ2-7; D possibly corresponds to TRBD2 (5 bases). The clonotype originates from a young man who had recovered from COVID-19. The CDR3 loop is CASSPTGISVPYEQYF. The CDR3 nucleotides read TGCGCCAGCAGCCCCACCGGGATTAGCGTACCCTACGAGCAGTACTTC.